The rows below give T cell receptor beta chains drawn from one sample of a study of cytomegalovirus exposure and HLA in healthy donors. Profiled with immunoSEQ multiplex PCR; TCRdb holds only in-frame clones, not every one. The data contain 150,000 to 200,000 clones, approximately 80% of them singletons. Sequenced material: PBMCs. Receptors originate from a young man in good health and CMV-seropositive. CDR3s include the opening cysteine and the closing phenylalanine or tryptophan. A D gene is named only where the DNA matches it firmly. For some rows the clone size is stated as once, few or many, or as a class when expanded; others skip it.

abundance	v_gene	j_gene	d_gene	CDR3nt	CDR3aa
few	TRBV5-6	TRBJ2-1	.	TGTGCCAGCAGCTTAGCCAGGGCCCCCTACAATGAGCAGTTCTTC	CASSLARAPYNEQFF
.	TRBV11-2	TRBJ1-5	.	TGTGCCAGCAGCTTTTTAGGAGGGTCGGATCAGCCCCAGCATTTT	CASSFLGGSDQPQHF
.	TRBV7-2	TRBJ1-5	.	TGTGCCAGCAGCTTTGGACAGATCAATCAGCCCCAGCATTTT	CASSFGQINQPQHF
.	TRBV5-1	TRBJ2-1	.	TGCGCCAGCATCGATCGGGGGACCTACAATGAGCAGTTCTTC	CASIDRGTYNEQFF
.	TRBV6-1	TRBJ2-1	.	TGTGCCAGCAGTGAATGGGGGGAGTCCAGAAACAATGAGCAGTTCTTC	CASSEWGESRNNEQFF
few	TRBV7-6	TRBJ1-5	TRBD1	TGTGCCAGCAGCTTAGGTCCCCAGGGGGACAATCAGCCCCAGCATTTT	CASSLGPQGDNQPQHF
.	TRBV27	TRBJ2-1	TRBD2	TGTGCCAGCTCCGGGACTAGCTTCCCCAATGAGCAGTTCTTC	CASSGTSFPNEQFF
.	TRBV2	TRBJ1-1	TRBD1	TGTGCCAGCAGTGTCCGGACAGGGGGCTCTGAAGCTTTCTTT	CASSVRTGGSEAFF
.	TRBV15	TRBJ2-7	TRBD1	TGTGCCACCAGCAGTTGGGGACAGGGAACGTTAGGGCAGTACTTC	CATSSWGQGTLGQYF
.	TRBV7-2	TRBJ2-3	.	TGTGCCAGCACCACCATGCGGGGCACAGATACGCAGTATTTT	CASTTMRGTDTQYF
.	TRBV13	TRBJ2-3	TRBD1	TGTGCCAGCTCCTCGTTACTCCCTTCGGACAGGGAAGTGGCAGATACGCAGTATTTT	CASSSLLPSDREVADTQYF
.	TRBV18	TRBJ1-2	.	TGTGCCAGCTCCCCGTACACCTCTGACAGTATCGAGGGCTACACCTTC	CASSPYTSDSIEGYTF
.	TRBV19	TRBJ2-7	.	TGTGCCAGTAGTCCCCTTGACATTTCCTACGAGCAGTACTTC	CASSPLDISYEQYF
.	TRBV5-1	TRBJ1-5	TRBD1	TGCGCCAGCAGCTGGACAGGGGGCGAGGGTCAGCCCCAGCATTTT	CASSWTGGEGQPQHF
.	TRBV5-6	TRBJ1-2	.	TGTGCCAGCAGGGACGATGGGCCAGGGACTAACTATGGCTACACCTTC	CASRDDGPGTNYGYTF
.	TRBV20-1	TRBJ2-1	.	TGCAGGCCTAGCTCCTACAATGAGCAGTTCTTC	CRPSSYNEQFF
once	TRBV19	TRBJ2-7	.	TGTGCCAGTAGTCCGTGGGCCTCTACCGGTTCCGAGCAGTACTTC	CASSPWASTGSEQYF
few	TRBV5-6	TRBJ2-7	.	TGTGCCAGCAGCTTGGCCGTCACCTACTACGAGCAGTACTTC	CASSLAVTYYEQYF
.	TRBV28	TRBJ2-1	TRBD1	TGTGCCAGCAGCGCCGGGACAGATACCTACAATGAGCAGTTCTTC	CASSAGTDTYNEQFF
.	TRBV5-1	TRBJ1-1	.	TGCGCCAGCAGCTTGGTTGGGCTGGCAGGGGATCAGAACACTGAAGCTTTCTTT	CASSLVGLAGDQNTEAFF
.	TRBV6-5	TRBJ2-7	TRBD1	TGTGCCAGCAGTCTTGGACAGGGGTCCTACGAGCAGTACTTC	CASSLGQGSYEQYF
once	TRBV18	TRBJ2-3	.	TGTGCCAGCTCACCAGGGGGGACCACAGATACGCAGTATTTT	CASSPGGTTDTQYF
.	TRBV2	TRBJ2-7	.	TGTGCCAGCAGGGACAGCTCCTACGAGCAGTACTTC	CASRDSSYEQYF
.	TRBV7-9	TRBJ1-1	.	TGTGCCAGCAGCTTAGGAGGGCCGAACACTGAAGCTTTCTTT	CASSLGGPNTEAFF
once	TRBV7-2	TRBJ1-1	.	TGTGCCAGCAGCTTTGTCAGGGGGAACACTGAAGCTTTCTTT	CASSFVRGNTEAFF
.	TRBV9	TRBJ2-5	.	TGTGCCAGCAGCGCCGCACAGGGAACCCAAGAGACCCAGTACTTC	CASSAAQGTQETQYF
.	TRBV6-1	TRBJ2-1	TRBD1	TGTGCCAGCAGTGACGGGGGACAGGGGGCAGGTGAGCAGTTCTTC	CASSDGGQGAGEQFF
few	TRBV10-3	TRBJ1-1	.	TGTGCCATCAGTGAGTTCCAGAGCGTTTACACTGAAGCTTTCTTT	CAISEFQSVYTEAFF
.	TRBV30	TRBJ1-4	.	TGTGCCTGGGGACAGAAAGCAACTAATGAAAAACTGTTTTTT	CAWGQKATNEKLFF
few	TRBV7-2	TRBJ2-1	.	TGTGCCAGCAGCCCCGCCGGGACTGGCTCCTACAATGAGCAGTTCTTC	CASSPAGTGSYNEQFF
once	TRBV6-5	TRBJ1-1	.	TGTGCCAGCAGTTACGGGAGGGGCGCTGAAGCTTTCTTT	CASSYGRGAEAFF
.	TRBV30	TRBJ1-2	TRBD1	TGTGCCTGGGTACCGACAGGGTCGGGTGGCTACACCTTC	CAWVPTGSGGYTF
.	TRBV5-1	TRBJ2-3	TRBD1	TGCGCCAGCAGCGTGCCGGGGACAGGGGACCAGTATTTT	CASSVPGTGDQYF
once	TRBV5-1	TRBJ2-5	.	TGCGCCAGCAGCTTGGTGGACCCAACGGAGGAGCAGTACTTC	CASSLVDPTEEQYF
few	TRBV30	TRBJ2-2	.	TGTGCCTGGACAAACCTACTTAACACCGGGGAGCTGTTTTTT	CAWTNLLNTGELFF
.	TRBV2	TRBJ1-3	.	TGTGCCAGCAGTGATTTCGGCAGGGACTCTGGAAACACCATATATTTT	CASSDFGRDSGNTIYF
.	TRBV7-8	TRBJ1-1	TRBD1	TGTGCCAGCAGCTTCGGGACAGGGCGGACTGAAGCTTTCTTT	CASSFGTGRTEAFF
.	TRBV7-2	TRBJ1-1	TRBD1	TGTGCCAGCAGCTCCAGTACAGGGGGCACTGAAGCTTTCTTT	CASSSSTGGTEAFF
once	TRBV29-1	TRBJ1-1	.	TGCAGCGTTGATACGGGTATGTCGCCCACTGAAGCTTTCTTT	CSVDTGMSPTEAFF